The 8 T cell receptor beta chains below were found in one sample sequenced in a study of T cell repertoires in cytomegalovirus infection. TCRdb independently ran MiXCR on the reads; one entry per CDR3 protein. The sample consists of about a million distinct CDR3 sequences, approximately 32% of them appearing once. The antigens of these receptors remain unknown. Here the sequenced sample was cultured CD8+ T cells from PBMCs, taken from culture after CMV antigen stimulation. The receptors come from a human donor in good health (CMV status not recorded). Some clones in this sample may be carry-over from other donors' samples.

This clonotype has ten or more counts. At one boundary the junction diverges from the germline segment, which might be a read error. The chain recombines TRBV7-6 with TRBJ2-1, with D perhaps assigned TRBD1 or TRBD2 (6 bases each). The CDR3 has 16 amino acids. Germline loops: CDR1 SGHVS, CDR2 FNYEAQ. The CDR3 DNA follows: TGTGCTAGCAGCTCCCGGCGCAGAGGGGGGTACAATGAGCAGTTCTTC. Translation gives CASSSRRRGGYNEQFF. Using reference TRBV7-6 and TRBJ2-1 for the parts outside the CDR3, the full variable domain is GAGVSQSPRYKVTKRGQDVALRCDPISGHVSLYWYRQALGQGPEFLTYFNYEAQQDKSGLPNDRFSAERPEGSISTLTIQRTEQRDSAMYRCASSSRRRGGYNEQFFGPGTRLTVL.

There are a few counts of this clonotype. The chain is built from TRBV2 and TRBJ2-1; 12 bases are shared with TRBD2. CDR1 SNHLY and CDR2 FYNNEI come from the germline V gene. Losses at the gene ends were 1 base for V and 3 bases for J; bases not matched to a gene: 7. CDR3 length equals 18 residues. As DNA, the CDR3 is TGTGCCAGCAGTGAAGGTCTAGCGGGGGGGCCTTACTACAATGAGCAGTTCTTC. Protein sequence: CASSEGLAGGPYYNEQFF.

Ten or more counts support this clonotype. V usage is TRBV7-8 and J usage is TRBJ2-7; 16 bases are shared with TRBD2. Germline loops: CDR1 SGHVS, CDR2 FQNEAQ. The CDR3 totals 19 residues. With V trimmed by 3 bases and J by 0 bases, 8 bases remained unmatched. CDR3 loop: CASSFNPGLAGGDSYEQYV. The CDR3 DNA follows: TGTGCCAGCAGCTTCAACCCGGGACTAGCGGGGGGGGACTCCTACGAGCAGTACGTC.

This clonotype was seen a handful of times. The V gene is TRBV27, the J gene TRBJ1-4, with D unclear. V was trimmed by 2 bases and J by 4 bases, leaving 11 bases between them. This CDR3 spans 15 amino acids. Germline V gene lookup returns CDR1 MNHEY and CDR2 SMNVEV (reference sequence). The CDR3 sequence is CASSLRRRDNEKLFF. CDR3 nucleotides: TGTGCCAGCAGTTTACGTCGCCGGGATAATGAAAAACTGTTTTTT.

V gene TRBV4-2 combines with J gene TRBJ1-2; possibly TRBD1 for D (6 bases). V lost 2 bases and J 4 bases, leaving 20 bases between the germline ends. This CDR3 is 17 amino acids long. CDR1 LGHNA and CDR2 YNFKEQ come from the germline V gene. The CDR3 coding sequence is TGTGCCAGCAGCCAAAAGAGCTCCTACACAGGGAGCTATGGCTACACCTTC. It codes for CASSQKSSYTGSYGYTF.

The rearrangement links TRBV28 to TRBJ2-7; D possibly corresponds to TRBD2 (7 bases). CDR1 is MDHEN and CDR2 is SYDVKM in the germline V gene. The CDR3 totals 16 residues. V dropped 1 base and J dropped 2 bases, with 15 bases sitting between them. CDR3 residues: CASSLYRGAIPYEQYF. CDR3 coding DNA: TGTGCCAGCAGTTTATATCGGGGGGCGATTCCCTACGAGCAGTACTTC.

This clonotype was picked up a small number of times. V and J are TRBV7-6 and TRBJ2-7; 7 positions agree with TRBD2. CDR1 and CDR2 (germline): SGHVS, FNYEAQ. After removal of 5 bases from V and 2 bases from J, the junction contained 6 bases not matched to a gene. This CDR3 contains 14 residues. The CDR3 is CASSPREAAYEQYV. Here the CDR3 DNA reads TGTGCCAGCAGCCCTCGGGAGGCTGCCTACGAGCAGTACGTC.

This rearrangement joins TRBV19 to TRBJ1-4, with a weak D call TRBD1 (5 bases). The ends were cut back, 6 bases at V and 2 bases at J, with 10 bases in the middle. CDR1 LNHDA and CDR2 SQIVND come from the germline V gene (reference sequence). The CDR3 spans 14 residues. Written as DNA, the CDR3 is TGTGCCAGTAGGATCGGGACCACTAATGAAAAACTGTTTTTT. The encoded protein is CASRIGTTNEKLFF. The variable domain in full, with the rest retrieved from reference TRBV19 and TRBJ1-4, is DGGITQSPKYLFRKEGQNVTLSCEQNLNHDAMYWYRQDPGQGLRLIYYSQIVNDFQKGDIAEGYSVSREKKESFPLTVTSAQKNPTAFYLCASRIGTTNEKLFFGSGTQLSVL.